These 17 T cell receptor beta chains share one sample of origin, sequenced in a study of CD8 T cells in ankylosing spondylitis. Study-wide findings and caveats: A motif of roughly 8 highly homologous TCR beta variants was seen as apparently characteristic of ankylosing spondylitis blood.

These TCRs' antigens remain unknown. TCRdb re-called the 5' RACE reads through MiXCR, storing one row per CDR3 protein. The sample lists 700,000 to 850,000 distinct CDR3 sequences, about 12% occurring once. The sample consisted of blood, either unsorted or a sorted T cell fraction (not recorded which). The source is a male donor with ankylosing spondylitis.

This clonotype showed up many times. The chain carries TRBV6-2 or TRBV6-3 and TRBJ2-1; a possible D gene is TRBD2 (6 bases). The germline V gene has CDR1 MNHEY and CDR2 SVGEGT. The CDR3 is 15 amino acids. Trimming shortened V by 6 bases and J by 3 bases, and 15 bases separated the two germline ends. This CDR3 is CASSYGGIIYNEQFF. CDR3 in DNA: TGTGCCAGCAGCTACGGGGGTATAATCTACAATGAGCAGTTCTTC.

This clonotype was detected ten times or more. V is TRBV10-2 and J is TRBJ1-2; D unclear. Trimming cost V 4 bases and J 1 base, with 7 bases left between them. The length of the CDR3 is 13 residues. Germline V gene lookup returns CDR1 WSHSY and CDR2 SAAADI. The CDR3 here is CASSVDLNYGYTF. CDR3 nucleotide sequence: TGCGCCAGCAGTGTAGACCTTAACTATGGCTACACCTTC.

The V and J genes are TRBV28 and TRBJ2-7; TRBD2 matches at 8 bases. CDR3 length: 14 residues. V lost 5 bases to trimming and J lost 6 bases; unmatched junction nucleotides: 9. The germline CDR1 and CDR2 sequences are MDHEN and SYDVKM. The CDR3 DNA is TGTGCCAGCAGTCCTTCGCGGACTAGCCGCGAGCAGTACTTC. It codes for CASSPSRTSREQYF.

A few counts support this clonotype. This CDR3 reads CASLGQGGPGANVLTF. The DNA for the CDR3 is TGTGCCAGCTTGGGACAGGGAGGTCCTGGGGCCAACGTCCTGACTTTC. The rearrangement joins TRBV3-1 to TRBJ2-6; 9 bases align to TRBD1. The CDR3 loop spans 16 amino acids. Germline loops: CDR1 LGHDT, CDR2 YNNKEL (reference sequence). V gave up 8 bases and J gave up 2 bases; unmatched junction bases: 7.

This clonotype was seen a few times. CDR3 bases: TGTGCCAGCAGTACGAGGGATGCACAAGAGACCCAGTACTTC. Protein sequence: CASSTRDAQETQYF. The rearrangement joins TRBV6-1 to TRBJ2-5; D may be TRBD2 (5 bases). Trimming pared 5 bases from V and 2 bases from J, leaving 12 bases between. The CDR3 is made up of 14 amino acids. Germline CDR1 reads MNHNS; CDR2 reads SASEGT.

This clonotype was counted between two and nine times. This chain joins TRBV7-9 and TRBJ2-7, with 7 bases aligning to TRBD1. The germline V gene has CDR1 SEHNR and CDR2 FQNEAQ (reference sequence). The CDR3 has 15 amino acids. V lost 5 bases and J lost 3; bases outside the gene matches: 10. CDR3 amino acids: CASSATGEKGYEQYF. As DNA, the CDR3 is TGTGCCAGCAGCGCCACAGGGGAGAAAGGCTACGAGCAGTACTTC.

The CDR3 bases are TGTGCCAGCAGTTACAGCCTGGGAAGTCAGCCCCAGCATTTT. This codes for CASSYSLGSQPQHF. The gene calls are TRBV6-2 or TRBV6-3 and TRBJ1-5; no clear D. CDR3 size: 14 residues. The germline V gene encodes CDR1 MNHEY and CDR2 SVGEGT. Trimming left V 2 bases short and J 6 bases short, with 11 bases between.

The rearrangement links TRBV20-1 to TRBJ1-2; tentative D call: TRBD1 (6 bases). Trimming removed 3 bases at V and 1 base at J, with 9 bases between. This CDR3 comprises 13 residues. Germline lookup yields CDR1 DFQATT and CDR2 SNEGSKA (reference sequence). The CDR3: CSASSDSNYGYTF. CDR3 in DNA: TGCAGTGCTAGCTCGGACAGTAACTATGGCTACACCTTC.

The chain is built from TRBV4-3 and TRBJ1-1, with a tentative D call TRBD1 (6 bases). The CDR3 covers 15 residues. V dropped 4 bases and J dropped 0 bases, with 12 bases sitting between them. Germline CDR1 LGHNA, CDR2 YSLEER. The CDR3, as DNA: TGCGCCAGCAGCCTCTCTTGGGACATGAACACTGAAGCTTTCTTT. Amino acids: CASSLSWDMNTEAFF.

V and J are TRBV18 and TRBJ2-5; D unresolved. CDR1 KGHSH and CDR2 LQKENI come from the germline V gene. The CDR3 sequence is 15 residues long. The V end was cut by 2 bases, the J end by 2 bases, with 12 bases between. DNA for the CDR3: TGTGCCAGCTCACCATATGCCCAAATGCAAGAGACCCAGTACTTC. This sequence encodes CASSPYAQMQETQYF.

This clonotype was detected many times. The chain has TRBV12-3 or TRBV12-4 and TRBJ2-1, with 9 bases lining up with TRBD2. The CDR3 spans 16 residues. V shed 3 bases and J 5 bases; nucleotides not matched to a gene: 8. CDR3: CASSLVRLAGDNEQFF. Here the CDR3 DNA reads TGTGCCAGCAGTTTGGTTCGGTTAGCGGGGGACAATGAGCAGTTCTTC.

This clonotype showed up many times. The CDR3 DNA is TGTGCCAGTTCCACGGGGCCTCAAGAGACCCAGTACTTC. Translated: CASSTGPQETQYF. This rearrangement joins TRBV7-3 to TRBJ2-5; tentatively, D is TRBD1 or TRBD2 (5 bases each). The CDR3 sequence is 13 residues long. Trimming shortened V by 9 bases and J by 2 bases, and 13 bases separated the two germline ends. Looked up from germline, CDR1 is SGHTA and CDR2 is FQGTGA.

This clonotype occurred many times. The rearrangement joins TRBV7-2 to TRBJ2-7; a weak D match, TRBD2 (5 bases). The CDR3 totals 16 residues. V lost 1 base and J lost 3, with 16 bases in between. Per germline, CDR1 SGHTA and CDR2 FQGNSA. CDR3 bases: TGTGCCAGCAGCTTAGGTGAGGGATGGAGACTCTACGAGCAGTACTTC. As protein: CASSLGEGWRLYEQYF. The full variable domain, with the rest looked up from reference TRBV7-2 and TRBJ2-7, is GAGVSQSPSNKVTEKGKDVELRCDPISGHTALYWYRQSLGQGLEFLIYFQGNSAPDKSGLPSDRFSAERTGGSVSTLTIQRTQQEDSAVYLCASSLGEGWRLYEQYFGPGTRLTVT.

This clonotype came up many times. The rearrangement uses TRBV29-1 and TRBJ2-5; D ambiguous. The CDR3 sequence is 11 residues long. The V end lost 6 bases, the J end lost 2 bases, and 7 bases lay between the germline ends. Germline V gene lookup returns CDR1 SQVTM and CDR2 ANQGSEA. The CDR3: CSVVGQETQYF. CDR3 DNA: TGCAGCGTCGTGGGTCAAGAGACCCAGTACTTC.

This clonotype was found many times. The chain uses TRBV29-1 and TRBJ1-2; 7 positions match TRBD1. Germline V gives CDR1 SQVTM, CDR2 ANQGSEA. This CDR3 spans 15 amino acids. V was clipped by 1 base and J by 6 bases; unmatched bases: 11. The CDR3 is CSVEGPEDRWDGYTF. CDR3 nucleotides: TGCAGCGTTGAAGGACCTGAGGACAGGTGGGATGGCTACACCTTC.

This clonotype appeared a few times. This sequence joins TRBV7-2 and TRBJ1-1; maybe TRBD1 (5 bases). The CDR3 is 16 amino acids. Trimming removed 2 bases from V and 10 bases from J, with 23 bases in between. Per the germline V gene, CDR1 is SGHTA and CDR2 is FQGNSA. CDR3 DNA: TGTGCCAGCAGCTTAATGGGGGGAGGGCAAGGTGGGAGAGCTTTCTTT. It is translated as CASSLMGGGQGGRAFF.

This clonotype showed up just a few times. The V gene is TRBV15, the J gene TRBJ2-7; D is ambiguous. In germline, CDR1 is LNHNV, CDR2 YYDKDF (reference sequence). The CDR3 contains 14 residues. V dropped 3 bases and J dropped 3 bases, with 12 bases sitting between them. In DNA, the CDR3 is TGTGCCACCAGCAGCGCCCAGGACCTCTACGAGCAGTACTTC. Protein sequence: CATSSAQDLYEQYF.